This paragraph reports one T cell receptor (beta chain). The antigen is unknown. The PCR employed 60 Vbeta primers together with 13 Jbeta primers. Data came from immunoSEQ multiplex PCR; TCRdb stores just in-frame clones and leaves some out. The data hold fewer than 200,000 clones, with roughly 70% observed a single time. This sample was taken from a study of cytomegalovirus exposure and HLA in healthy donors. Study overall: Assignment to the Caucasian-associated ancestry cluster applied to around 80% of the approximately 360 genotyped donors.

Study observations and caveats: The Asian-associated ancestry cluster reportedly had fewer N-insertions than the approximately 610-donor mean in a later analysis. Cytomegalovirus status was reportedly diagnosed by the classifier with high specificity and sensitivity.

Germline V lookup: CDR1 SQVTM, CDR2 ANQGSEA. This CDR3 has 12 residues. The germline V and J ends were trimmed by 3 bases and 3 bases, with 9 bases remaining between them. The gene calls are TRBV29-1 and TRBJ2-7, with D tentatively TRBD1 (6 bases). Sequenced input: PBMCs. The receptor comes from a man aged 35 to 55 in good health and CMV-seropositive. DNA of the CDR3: TGCAGCGTTGAGAACAGGGACTACGAGCAGTACTTC. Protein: CSVENRDYEQYF.